A single sample gave rise to the 17 T cell receptor beta chains below, sequenced in a study of blood T cell repertoires in COVID-19. Here immunoSEQ multiplex PCR was the method, and the copy in TCRdb shows in-frame clones only, minus some. Of approximately 120,000 clones in the sample, 80% to 85% were seen once. The source material was PBMCs or T cells enriched from blood (not recorded which). All receptors come from a man aged 25 to 40 who had recovered from COVID-19.

This chain connects TRBV27 to TRBJ2-3; D is perhaps TRBD2 (7 bases). The V gene lost 2 bases and the J gene lost 3 bases, with 15 bases spanning the gap. CDR3 length: 16 residues. The V gene's germline CDR1 is MNHEY and CDR2 SMNVEV (reference sequence). CDR3 loop: CASSLRWGGRTDTQYF. The CDR3 coding sequence is TGTGCCAGCAGTTTACGGTGGGGGGGCCGGACAGATACGCAGTATTTT.

A note on this clone: A much more abundant neighbour one base away suggests this may be a read error. This sequence joins TRBV6-1 and TRBJ2-3, with TRBD1 identical over 8 bases. CDR3 length equals 15 residues. The germline V gene has CDR1 MNHNS and CDR2 SASEGT. The junction had 0 bases not matched to a gene; V was cut back by 0 bases and J by 1 base. The CDR3 DNA is TGTGCCAGCAGTGAAGCGACAGGGGGCACAGATACGCAGTATTTT. It specifies CASSEATGGTDTQYF.

This chain uses TRBV2 with TRBJ1-1; TRBD1 matches at 9 bases. Germline CDR1 and CDR2: SNHLY and FYNNEI. V was clipped by 6 bases and J by 5 bases; unmatched bases: 10. CDR3 length: 15 amino acids. For the CDR3, the DNA is TGTGCCAGCAGGCACGGGACAGGGACGAGGACTGAAGCTTTCTTT. Translation: CASRHGTGTRTEAFF.

The chain recombines TRBV12-3 or TRBV12-4 with TRBJ1-1; a possible D gene is TRBD1 (5 bases). This CDR3 is built from 11 residues. Trimming pared 6 bases from V and 10 bases from J, leaving 12 bases between. The CDR3 DNA is TGTGCCAGCAGCTCAAAAGGGGCAGCTTTCTTT. This sequence encodes CASSSKGAAFF.

A few counts support this clone. The gene calls are TRBV2 and TRBJ2-5; 9 positions agree with TRBD2. From germline, CDR1 is SNHLY and CDR2 FYNNEI. Losses at the gene ends were 8 bases for V and 4 bases for J; bases not matched to a gene: 8. The CDR3 consists of 14 residues. The CDR3 here is CASGGPSGVETQYF. CDR3 bases: TGTGCCAGCGGTGGGCCTAGCGGGGTAGAGACCCAGTACTTC.

V gene TRBV7-2 combines with J gene TRBJ2-2, with 8 bases fitting TRBD1. Trimming at V came to 4 bases and at J to 7 bases, leaving 2 bases not matched to a gene. The CDR3 consists of 13 residues. Germline loops: CDR1 SGHTA, CDR2 FQGNSA. This chain's CDR3 is CASSSGGFGELFF. The CDR3 DNA is TGTGCCAGCAGCTCAGGGGGCTTCGGGGAGCTGTTTTTT.

This chain joins TRBV6-2 or TRBV6-3 and TRBJ1-5; D remains ambiguous. CDR3 size: 15 residues. V gave up 4 bases and J gave up 0 bases, with 10 bases separating them. Germline values: CDR1 MNHEY, CDR2 SVGEGT. DNA of the CDR3: TGTGCCAGCAGTTGGGGTGAGGGTAGCAATCAGCCCCAGCATTTT. The encoded protein is CASSWGEGSNQPQHF.

The CDR3: CASSPGARVPEQYV. As DNA, the CDR3 is TGTGCCAGCAGCCCCGGAGCCCGGGTGCCCGAGCAGTACGTC. This chain uses TRBV7-2 with TRBJ2-7, with no clear D. The CDR3 spans 14 residues. Germline values: CDR1 SGHTA, CDR2 FQGNSA. Trimming pared 5 bases from V and 6 bases from J, leaving 17 bases between.

This clone has a handful of counts. The chain employs TRBV14 and TRBJ1-5; D not certain. This CDR3 contains 13 residues. CDR1 and CDR2 from the germline V gene are SGHDN and FVKESK. Trimming took off 0 bases at V and 4 bases at J, with 4 bases between the two ends. In DNA, the CDR3 is TGTGCCAGCAGCCAAGACGGGAATCAGCCCCAGCATTTT. Protein: CASSQDGNQPQHF.

The V call is TRBV19, the J call TRBJ1-4; TRBD1 might be the D (6 bases). The CDR3 is 16 amino acids. The germline CDR1 and CDR2 sequences are LNHDA and SQIVND (reference sequence). V was shortened by 6 bases and J by 2 bases, with 16 bases between the two germline ends. CDR3 nucleotide sequence: TGTGCCAGTAGGCTGAACCGGGACAAGACTAATGAAAAACTGTTTTTT. It specifies CASRLNRDKTNEKLFF. Filled out from reference TRBV19 and TRBJ1-4, the complete variable domain reads DGGITQSPKYLFRKEGQNVTLSCEQNLNHDAMYWYRQDPGQGLRLIYYSQIVNDFQKGDIAEGYSVSREKKESFPLTVTSAQKNPTAFYLCASRLNRDKTNEKLFFGSGTQLSVL.

The chain has TRBV27 and TRBJ1-5; D gene ambiguous. CDR3 length: 13 amino acids. Germline V gene lookup returns CDR1 MNHEY and CDR2 SMNVEV (reference sequence). Between the trimmed V and J ends, which lost 2 bases and 5 bases, there was a span of 7 bases. CDR3 sequence (DNA): TGTGCCAGCAGTTTAGGGAGTTATCAGCCCCAGCATTTT. This translates into CASSLGSYQPQHF.

This rearrangement joins TRBV7-8 to TRBJ1-1; D not resolved. The CDR3 loop spans 13 amino acids. Germline loops: CDR1 SGHVS, CDR2 FQNEAQ. V was cut by 11 bases and J by 3 bases, with 16 bases left in between. CDR3 protein: CASHAGRYTEAFF. For the CDR3, the DNA is TGTGCCTCCCACGCCGGTCGTTACACTGAAGCTTTCTTT.

The DNA of the CDR3 is TGTGCCAGCAGCTGGCGCGGCGGGAACACTGAAGCTTTCTTT. Amino acid sequence: CASSWRGGNTEAFF. The rearrangement joins TRBV5-5 to TRBJ1-1; the D is unclear. V gave up 3 bases and J gave up 1 base, with 10 bases separating them. This CDR3 is built from 14 residues. The V gene's germline CDR1 is SGHKS and CDR2 YYEKEE (reference sequence).

This sequence joins TRBV5-4 and TRBJ2-4, with 8 bases fitting TRBD1. The germline V gene has CDR1 SGHNT and CDR2 YYREEE (reference sequence). This CDR3 comprises 16 residues. V gave up 4 bases and J gave up 1 base; unmatched junction bases: 7. CDR3 loop: CASSPGQAGAKNIQYF. The DNA for the CDR3 is TGTGCCAGCAGCCCGGGACAGGCAGGGGCCAAAAACATTCAGTACTTC.

The chain has TRBV6-2 or TRBV6-3 and TRBJ1-5; D not certain. The CDR3 sequence is 14 residues long. CDR1 and CDR2 (germline): MNHEY, SVGEGT. Trimming left V 5 bases short and J 3 bases short, with 11 bases between. DNA of the CDR3: TGTGCCAGCAGTGACGACGGGAACAATCAGCCCCAGCATTTT. This sequence encodes CASSDDGNNQPQHF.

This clone showed up just once. The V call is TRBV5-1, the J call TRBJ2-7; no definite D call. This CDR3 contains 16 residues. The V and J ends lost 4 bases and 0 bases respectively, with 17 bases between them. CDR1 is SGHRS and CDR2 is YFSETQ in the germline V gene. CDR3 DNA sequence: TGCGCCAGCAGCCCCGAAGGTACGAGGAGCTCCTACGAGCAGTACTTC. This sequence encodes CASSPEGTRSSYEQYF.

Concerning this clone: The same CDR3 is also encoded by other DNA sequences in this sample. This rearrangement joins TRBV6-5 to TRBJ1-2, with 9 bases aligning to TRBD1. J was trimmed by 4 bases and V by 5 bases; bases with no gene match: 2. The CDR3 runs to 13 residues. Germline CDR1 is MNHEY and CDR2 is SVGAGI. The CDR3 bases are TGTGCCAGCAGTCCGGACAGGGGCTATGGCTACACCTTC. Translated, it gives CASSPDRGYGYTF.